The present entry profiles one T cell receptor (beta chain) with its context. The antigen is undetermined. Clones were sequenced by immunoSEQ multiplex PCR, and TCRdb holds only the in-frame ones, with some missing. The sample yields over 75,000 clones, 88% seen once. The sample belongs to a study of identifying expanded T cells in peripheral blood. Findings and limits, study-wide: Two-week clone count variance significantly increased as total template count grew.

The CDR3 has 15 amino acids. Germline V gene data show CDR1 as MRHNA and CDR2 as SNTAGT. V lost 6 bases and J lost 3; bases outside the gene matches: 4. The specimen was blood. The source is a person between 18 and 75 years old in good health. The rearrangement joins TRBV6-4 to TRBJ2-1; 11 bases agree with TRBD2. The DNA for the CDR3 is TGTGCCAGCAGCGAACTAGCGGGGGACTACAATGAGCAGTTCTTC. It encodes CASSELAGDYNEQFF.